This TCR beta chain derives from a study of immune evolution from preneoplasia to lung adenocarcinoma (dated by TCRdb to the early 2020s). Regarding the study in general: HLA loss of heterozygosity was observed in roughly 6.8%, 16% and 36% of AIS, MIA and ADC lesions, respectively, and was not observed in any AAH lesions. The study profiled immune contexture across lung adenocarcinoma precursors and invasive adenocarcinoma using immune gene expression, TCR sequencing and multiplex immunofluorescence. Resected precursor lesions (AAH, AIS, MIA) and invasive adenocarcinomas were compared with paired morphologically normal lung tissue. Sample size was based on specimen availability rather than a prior power calculation. The immune data were integrated with whole exome sequencing and methylation data from the same cohort of nodules. In total, the cohort included roughly 53 patients with pulmonary nodules, all of whom underwent surgical resection. TCR sequencing data came from 51 patients. The study reported that 90 to 120 samples were used for TCR sequencing. POLYSOLVER was used to infer Class I HLA alleles from exome data, and LOHHLA was used to detect allele-specific HLA loss.

Comment on this clone: Its antigen is still unknown. Per-nucleotide qualities are absent, and no much larger clonotype sits a single base away.

Between the mid-2010s and the late 2010s, the patients underwent resection in either Japan or China. Histologic diagnosis of each case was confirmed independently by two lung cancer pathologists on H&E slides. Macro-dissection after pathologic assessment enriched premalignant or tumor cells for nucleic acid extraction. DNA was isolated from FFPE tissue using the AllPrep DNA/RNA FFPE Kit. As encoded in the germline V gene, CDR1 is SNHLY while CDR2 is FYNNEI. The CDR3 contains 13 residues, cysteine and phenylalanine counted. Here the CDR3 DNA is all that survives: 39 bases in frame from base 1. The immunoSEQ hsTCRbeta Kit was used to sequence TCR beta CDR3 regions from DNA. The source study handled its data this way. TCR sequencing data were analysed with the ImmunoSEQ Analyzer. T cell clonality was defined as 1 minus Pielou's evenness, calculated on productive rearrangements. To measure T cell diversity, the inverse Simpson index was applied to productive templates. T cell density was TCR beta template counts normalized to usable DNA, estimated by amplifying and sequencing housekeeping genes. Two-sided Kruskal-Wallis tests were used to compare TCR metrics across histologic stages. Entries here come from immuneACCESS through TCRdb and include only in-frame sequences with V and J called. Some clones fail to appear in such tables; in the studies checked, an unresolved V gene covers under half of the shortfall, and the cause of the remainder is unknown. V, J and clone size are those of that table, while D and trimming were read from the DNA. Within this sample are a few thousand clones, with roughly 80% of them counted one time only. Clones ranked in the top ten supply roughly 3.9% of the sample.

What the study reported, not specific to this receptor: Normal lung showed the highest clonality, whereas later-stage lesions appeared to have higher T cell density and diversity but lower clonality. All patients were from Japan and China, so applicability to Western populations was uncertain. The highest top T cell clone frequencies were observed in normal lung, and a progressive decrease in top T cell clone frequencies appeared to occur from AAH through AIS, MIA and invasive adenocarcinoma. Compared with EGFR-mutant or double wild-type lesions, KRAS-mutant nodules had the highest T cell clonality. Findings were based on association rather than direct causation; larger cohorts with long-term follow-up and longitudinal biopsies were deemed needed.

The sequence derives from a person aged 60-79 years with lung adenocarcinoma. The sample comprised FFPE minimally invasive lung adenocarcinoma tissue. The cell subset or site label, read with the paper, signifies: micro-invasive lung adenocarcinoma (MIA). The chain is assembled from TRBV2 and TRBJ2-5, with the D gene too uncertain to name. The better agreement between TRBJ2-7 and the DNA end casts doubt on the J call. The CDR3 in this case is CASSDQLSYEQYF. The DNA reads as follows: TGTGCCAGCAGTGACCAGCTTTCCTACGAGCAGTACTTC.